The following is a T cell receptor beta chain sequence with its context. The table came from immunoSEQ multiplex PCR; TCRdb's copy has only in-frame clones and leaves some out. Here the sample spans roughly 150,000 clones, around 90% being singletons. This CDR3 spans 16 amino acids. V was pared by 0 bases and J by 4 bases, with 15 bases between. Germline CDR1 and CDR2: LGHNA and YSLEER. This sample was included in a study of T cell responses to AZD1222 COVID-19 vaccine. About the study: Whether given at about 4 or about 12 weeks, second doses were pooled.

The rearrangement joins TRBV4-3 to TRBJ1-2, with no clear D. The TCR originated in an adult in good health. The sequencing used peripheral blood, collected on day 0 of AZD1222 vaccination. Here the CDR3 reads CASSQDLIPDAYGYTF. The CDR3 DNA follows: TGCGCCAGCAGCCAAGATCTTATCCCAGACGCCTATGGCTACACCTTC.